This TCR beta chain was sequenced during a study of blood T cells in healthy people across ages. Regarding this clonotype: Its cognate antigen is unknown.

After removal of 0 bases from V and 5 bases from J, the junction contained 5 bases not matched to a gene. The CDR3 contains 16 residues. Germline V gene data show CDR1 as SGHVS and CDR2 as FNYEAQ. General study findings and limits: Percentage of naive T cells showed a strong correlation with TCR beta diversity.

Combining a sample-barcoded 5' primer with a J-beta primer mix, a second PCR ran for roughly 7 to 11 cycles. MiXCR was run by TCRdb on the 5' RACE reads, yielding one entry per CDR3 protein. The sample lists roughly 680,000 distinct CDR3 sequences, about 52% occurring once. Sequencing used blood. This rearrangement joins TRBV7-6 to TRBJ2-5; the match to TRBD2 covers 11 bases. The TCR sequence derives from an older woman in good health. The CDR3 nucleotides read TGTGCCAGCAGCTTAGCTAGCGGGAGGGCCGAGGAGACCCAGTACTTC. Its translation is CASSLASGRAEETQYF.